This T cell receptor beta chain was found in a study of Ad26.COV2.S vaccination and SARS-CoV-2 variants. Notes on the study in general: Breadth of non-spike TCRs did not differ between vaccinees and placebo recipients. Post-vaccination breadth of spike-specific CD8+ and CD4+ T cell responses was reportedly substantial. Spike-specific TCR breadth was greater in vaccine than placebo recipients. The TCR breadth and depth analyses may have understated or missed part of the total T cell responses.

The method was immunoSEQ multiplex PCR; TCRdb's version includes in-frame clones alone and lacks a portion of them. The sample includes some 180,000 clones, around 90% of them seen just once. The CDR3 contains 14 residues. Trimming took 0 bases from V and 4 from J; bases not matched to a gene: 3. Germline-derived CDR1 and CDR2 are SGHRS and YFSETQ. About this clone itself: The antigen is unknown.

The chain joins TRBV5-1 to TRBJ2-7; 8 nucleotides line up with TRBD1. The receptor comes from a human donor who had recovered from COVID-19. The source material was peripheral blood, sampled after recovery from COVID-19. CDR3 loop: CASSLEGQGYEQYF. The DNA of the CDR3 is TGCGCCAGCAGCTTGGAAGGACAGGGTTACGAGCAGTACTTC.